One sample yielded the 14 T cell receptor beta chains listed below, sequenced in a study of CD8 T cells in Susac syndrome (dated by TCRdb to between 2018 and 2021). Receptor libraries were prepared by the immunoSEQ multiplex PCR assay. RNA was extracted with the RNeasy kit and roughly 0.45 to 1 ug was reverse transcribed using random hexamers. TCRdb reran the public reads through fastp at Q25 and MiXCR, keeping productive beta chains. Rows merge per CDR3 protein into single entries with the most common DNA and genes. The sample records 84,000 or so distinct CDR3 sequences, more than 85% of which are singletons. Of the sample, 0.4% to 0.5% is held by the ten largest clones. Sample: CD8+ T cells from PBMCs. The receptors here all came from a human donor with Susac syndrome.

The J gene is TRBJ2-7, the V gene TRBV20-1, with D tentatively TRBD2 (6 bases). The CDR3 loop spans 17 amino acids. Deletions cut 0 bases from V and 3 bases from J, with 21 bases between. The V gene's germline CDR1 is DFQATT and CDR2 SNEGSKA (reference sequence). CDR3 nucleotides: TGCAGTGCTAGAGATTTCGTAGCGGCAGTCGGTGGCTACGAGCAGTACTTC. Protein: CSARDFVAAVGGYEQYF.

J is TRBJ2-7 and V is TRBV30; 8 nucleotides match TRBD2. The germline CDR1 and CDR2 sequences are GTSNPN and SVGIG (reference sequence). The CDR3 has 14 residues. The junction had 9 bases not matched to a gene; V was cut back by 2 bases and J by 6 bases. Here the CDR3 reads CAWSKGLEASEQYF. The CDR3, as DNA: TGTGCCTGGAGTAAGGGACTAGAGGCAAGCGAGCAGTACTTC.

The chain recombines TRBV7-9 with TRBJ2-5; D possibly corresponds to TRBD2 (6 bases). CDR1 is SEHNR and CDR2 is FQNEAQ in the germline V gene (reference sequence). The V and J ends lost 6 bases and 5 bases respectively, with 16 bases between them. This CDR3 has 14 residues. CDR3 in amino acids: CASSPSGGLETQYF. Written as DNA, the CDR3 is TGTGCCAGCAGTCCATCCGGGGGTTTGGAGACCCAGTACTTC.

The V gene is TRBV6-2 or TRBV6-3, the J gene TRBJ2-5; 11 bases fit TRBD2. Germline trimming cut 4 bases from V and 0 bases from J; bases unmatched to any gene: 7. This CDR3 contains 17 residues. Per germline, CDR1 MNHEY and CDR2 SVGEGT. CDR3 in amino acids: CASSWGLAVPYQETQYF. CDR3 nucleotides: TGTGCCAGCAGTTGGGGACTAGCGGTTCCGTACCAAGAGACCCAGTACTTC.

J is TRBJ2-3 and V is TRBV7-9; 9 bases agree with TRBD2. V dropped 3 bases and J dropped 10; count of bases not matched to a gene: 5. Per the germline V gene, CDR1 is SEHNR and CDR2 is FQNEAQ (reference sequence). This CDR3 has 13 amino acids. CDR3 nucleotides: TGTGCCAGCAGCTTGGGGGCTAGCGGGGCGCAGTATTTT. Residues: CASSLGASGAQYF. Using reference TRBV7-9 and TRBJ2-3 for the parts outside the CDR3, the full variable domain is DTGVSQNPRHKITKRGQNVTFRCDPISEHNRLYWYRQTLGQGPEFLTYFQNEAQLEKSRLLSDRFSAERPKGSFSTLEIQRTEQGDSAMYLCASSLGASGAQYFGPGTRLTVL.

This chain uses TRBV27 with TRBJ2-5, with D perhaps matching TRBD2 (6 bases). Germline lookup yields CDR1 MNHEY and CDR2 SMNVEV (reference sequence). V was clipped by 6 bases and J by 0 bases, with 11 bases between them. This CDR3 has 14 residues. CDR3 amino acids: CASSHQRDQETQYF. The CDR3 bases are TGTGCCAGCAGCCACCAGCGGGACCAAGAGACCCAGTACTTC.

V usage is TRBV24-1 and J usage is TRBJ2-5; 9 nucleotides align to TRBD1. The CDR3 is 15 residues long. Germline assignment: CDR1 KGHDR and CDR2 SFDVKD. After removal of 5 bases from V and 3 bases from J, the junction contained 6 bases not matched to a gene. CDR3: CATSGHRDREETQYF. CDR3 sequence (DNA): TGTGCCACCAGTGGCCACCGGGACAGGGAAGAGACCCAGTACTTC.

The chain joins TRBV9 to TRBJ2-1, with no clear D. Germline V gene lookup returns CDR1 SGDLS and CDR2 YYNGEE. V lost 0 bases and J 9 bases, leaving 10 bases between the germline ends. This CDR3 has 13 residues. CDR3 sequence (DNA): TGTGCCAGCAGCGTAGACAAGGGCACTGAGCAGTTCTTC. It specifies CASSVDKGTEQFF.

J is TRBJ2-1 and V is TRBV4-1; D is unclear. From germline, CDR1 is MGHRA and CDR2 YSYEKL. The V end lost 0 bases, the J end lost 6 bases, and 15 bases lay between the germline ends. CDR3 length equals 16 residues. In DNA, the CDR3 is TGCGCCAGCAGCCAAGACTCCAGATACCAAAGCAATGAGCAGTTCTTC. The encoded protein is CASSQDSRYQSNEQFF.

The rearrangement uses TRBV2 and TRBJ2-7; possible D gene TRBD2, 6 bases. V was pared by 8 bases and J by 3 bases, with 11 bases between. This CDR3 region has 12 residues. Looked up from germline, CDR1 is SNHLY and CDR2 is FYNNEI. CDR3 bases: TGTGCCAGCTCGGGAGCGGTCTACGAGCAGTACTTC. It is translated as CASSGAVYEQYF. The full variable domain, rest sourced from reference TRBV2 and TRBJ2-7, is EPEVTQTPSHQVTQMGQEVILRCVPISNHLYFYWYRQILGQKVEFLVSFYNNEISEKSEIFDDQFSVERPDGSNFTLKIRSTKLEDSAMYFCASSGAVYEQYFGPGTRLTVT.

The chain uses TRBV5-1 and TRBJ2-1; TRBD2 agrees at 9 bases. V lost 0 bases and J lost 5; bases outside the gene matches: 3. The germline V gene has CDR1 SGHRS and CDR2 YFSETQ. The CDR3 spans 15 residues. The CDR3 coding sequence is TGCGCCAGCAGCTTGGGACTAGCGGCCAACAATGAGCAGTTCTTC. This codes for CASSLGLAANNEQFF.

This rearrangement joins TRBV3-1 to TRBJ2-1, with TRBD1 identical over 8 bases. Trimming removed 0 bases from V and 8 bases from J; junction bases left unmatched: 6. The CDR3 consists of 15 residues. Germline V gives CDR1 LGHDT, CDR2 YNNKEL (reference sequence). CDR3 amino acids: CASSQDSTGGHEQFF. The CDR3 DNA follows: TGTGCCAGCAGCCAAGATAGCACAGGGGGGCATGAGCAGTTCTTC.

The CDR3 sequence is CASSPRGYTEAFF. DNA of the CDR3: TGTGCCAGCAGTCCCAGGGGATACACTGAAGCTTTCTTT. The chain links TRBV28 to TRBJ1-1, with D possibly TRBD1 on 6 matching bases. Germline V gives CDR1 MDHEN, CDR2 SYDVKM. V was trimmed by 5 bases and J by 3 bases, leaving 10 bases between them. The CDR3 has 13 residues.

The gene calls are TRBV20-1 and TRBJ2-1; D remains ambiguous. This CDR3 is 18 amino acids long. Trimming took off 0 bases at V and 4 bases at J, with 22 bases between the two ends. Germline loops: CDR1 DFQATT, CDR2 SNEGSKA (reference sequence). In nucleotides, the CDR3 is TGCAGTGCTAGAGATCGGAGTAGAGGTCTAGGAACGTACAATGAGCAGTTCTTC. Residues: CSARDRSRGLGTYNEQFF.